The entry below describes one T cell receptor (beta chain). Many counts were recorded for this clonotype. Its antigen remains unidentified. No clone much larger than this one lies a single base away; base qualities are absent. Any patient with an uncontrolled infection, another autoimmune disease, pregnancy or lactation was excluded. Clinical symptoms, serum thyroxine and TRAb, thyroid ultrasound, and orbital computed tomography formed the basis for the diagnoses. Total RNA was extracted with Trizol reagent, and quality was checked on an Agilent 2100 Bioanalyzer. This sample was taken from a study of T cells in Graves' hyperthyroidism and ophthalmopathy (dated by TCRdb to 2018 to 2020). With respect to the entire study: TCR V-J signatures able to tell the groups apart were searched for in a discovery cohort of some 100 patients, of whom roughly 42 had Graves' ophthalmopathy and under 65 had stable Graves' hyperthyroidism. The approximately 100 discovery patients were randomly divided into training and test sets at a 7:3 ratio. Once sampling was done, hyperthyroidism patients were given methimazole at a starting dose of 30 mg daily, whereas ophthalmopathy patients were given high-dose intravenous methylprednisolone. Prospective prediction of ophthalmopathy was tested in an independent validation cohort consisting of 18 hyperthyroidism patients and approximately 16 patients who later progressed to ophthalmopathy. The paper reports TCR Vbeta CDR3 sequencing of some 140 peripheral blood samples: approximately 43 ophthalmopathy, fewer than 85 hyperthyroidism and approximately 17 progressor patients. In addition, the study compared T-cell repertoires in thyroid tissue and in blood from roughly six Graves' hyperthyroidism patients.

CDR1 SGHDT and CDR2 YYEEEE were looked up in the germline V gene. Germline trimming: 3 bases from V, 4 bases from J; junction bases outside gene matches: 2. Counted from cysteine to phenylalanine, this CDR3 has 13 amino acids. The CDR3 DNA has 39 bases and is translated from base 1. Broader findings and caveats from the paper: Ophthalmopathy was separated from stable hyperthyroidism by a 13 V-J signature model, with just over 85% sensitivity and just over 81% specificity obtained in cross-validation and 80%/75% obtained in testing. No statistical method was used to set the sample size in advance, and investigators knew the group allocation. In validation, the model predicted progression to ophthalmopathy a median of roughly 6.2 months before onset, with around 70% sensitivity and roughly 73% specificity. Most expanded thyroid clonotypes (frequency above 0.001) were also detected in blood, suggesting blood repertoires may reflect thyroid immune responses.

The TCR beta CDR3 regions were amplified from RNA transcripts. A first-round RT-PCR of the TCR CDR3 used the HTBI primer set with the Qiagen OneStep RT-PCR kit. The libraries were constructed in a second round of multiplex PCR and then size-selected and purified. The libraries were sequenced on an Illumina HiSeq2000 using paired-end 100 bp reads. The study's own analysis went as follows. SOAPnuke was used to process the raw data, throwing out any read that contained adapters or uncalled bases, had a mean Phred below 15, or lacked an exact constant-primer or identifier match. COPE v1.2.5 was used to merge high-quality paired reads, and clonotypes were defined as unique nucleotide sequences. Clonotypes were aligned to IMGT TRBV, TRBD and TRBJ reference segments using MiTCR v1.1. Only V-J combinations with frequency above 0.0001, covering approximately 99% of repertoires, were analysed. A TCS score was defined as the ratio of F50 (clonal expansion) to E x V (chaos), with BLOSUM62-based TCRdist applied between CDR3 peptides within each V-J. Welch's t-statistics and random forest reduced roughly 540 V-J features to 10 to 15, which were used in a naive Bayes classifier (R e1071). The Morisita-Horn index was used to measure how similar the thyroid and blood repertoires were. TCRdb trimmed public reads at Q25 via fastp, called clones via MiXCR and kept in-frame beta chains. CDR3 protein duplicates are merged, each entry listing the most common genes and DNA. The V and J calls here are based on TCRdb, not the publication. The sample includes 500,000 to 600,000 distinct CDR3 sequences, with 40% to 50% observed a single time. Around 47% of the sample belongs to the ten largest clones.

Recombination linked TRBV5-6 to TRBJ1-1; TRBD1 aligns with 8 central bases. Sequencing was carried out using peripheral blood or thyroid tissue (not recorded which). The sequence derives from an adult woman with Graves' disease, either hyperthyroidism or ophthalmopathy (not recorded which). The nucleotide sequence is TGTGCCAGCAGCTGGACAGGGAGCACTGAAGCTTTCTTT. This translates into CASSWTGSTEAFF. When the CDR3 is completed using the reference TRBV5-6 and TRBJ1-1 genes on either side, the full variable domain is DAGVTQSPTHLIKTRGQQVTLRCSPKSGHDTVSWYQQALGQGPQFIFQYYEEEERQRGNFPDRFSGHQFPNYSSELNVNALLLGDSALYLCASSWTGSTEAFFGQGTRLTVV.